This passage covers 25 T cell receptor beta chains from one sample sequenced in a study of T cells in women clearing cervical HPV infection. The repertoire was sequenced with immunoSEQ multiplex PCR; TCRdb's copy has only in-frame clones and lacks some. The listing records roughly 22,000 clones. Specimen: blood buffy coat. These receptors were collected from a woman between 18 and 70 years old with a cervical HPV16 infection that either progressed to CIN3+ or cleared (not recorded which).

Notes on this clone: With the read ending 3 residues before the CDR3 end, the germline J gene is used to fill in that end. The rearrangement joins TRBV5-4 to TRBJ2-5; 11 bases align to TRBD2. Trimming removed 3 bases from V and 0 bases from J; junction bases left unmatched: 4. The CDR3 is 16 residues long. Looked up from germline, CDR1 is SGHNT and CDR2 is YYREEE (reference sequence). The DNA read from the CDR3 is TGTGCCAGCAGCTCAGGGACTAGCGGAAACCAAGAGACC. It encodes CASSSGTSGNQET. The entire CDR3 protein reads CASSSGTSGNQETQYF.

With regard to this clone: Read coverage stops 3 residues before the CDR3 terminus; the germline J gene supplies the remainder. The chain has TRBV2 and TRBJ2-2, with D unclear. The germline CDR1 and CDR2 sequences are SNHLY and FYNNEI. This CDR3 contains 13 residues. The CDR3 DNA, read in part, is TGTGCCAGCATTGATCGAGCCGGTGAAAAG. Protein: CASIDRAGEK. The entire CDR3 protein reads CASIDRAGEKLFF.

As concerns this clone: The read ends 3 residues early relative to the CDR3; the germline J gene fills the gap. V gene TRBV11-2 combines with J gene TRBJ2-3; the D gene is possibly TRBD1 (5 bases). CDR1 SGHAT and CDR2 FQNNGV come from the germline V gene. This CDR3 spans 15 amino acids. CDR3 sequence reads: CASSLVGHPQETQYF. The covered CDR3 bases are TGTGCCAGCAGCTTAGTTGGACACCCCCAAGAGACG.

In the case of this clone: The read stops 3 residues short of the end of the CDR3; the missing end is completed from the germline J gene. The chain is built from TRBV13 and TRBJ2-1; D perhaps matches TRBD1 (6 bases). The CDR3 contains 14 residues. V lost 6 bases and J lost 4, with 13 bases in between. The germline gives CDR1 PRHDT, CDR2 FYEKMQ (reference sequence). The CDR3 loop is CASRETGRYNEQFF. CDR3 DNA, as far as it was read: TGTGCCAGCAGGGAGACAGGACGGTACAATGAG.

Regarding this clone: The read terminates 3 residues ahead of where the CDR3 ends, so the germline J gene completes it. The chain recombines TRBV29-1 with TRBJ2-2, with TRBD1 as a possible D gene (8 bases). This CDR3 region has 16 residues. Germline assignment: CDR1 SQVTM and CDR2 ANQGSEA. Incomplete CDR3 DNA: TGCAGCGTAGCGGGACAGGCCGTCTCTGGGGCCAACGTG. It translates to CSVAGQAVSGANV. The CDR3 reads in full as CSVAGQAVSGANVLFF.

CDR3 DNA (partial): TGTGCCAGCAGACGCGGACTAGCGGGCTACAATGAG. As protein: CASRRGLAGYNE. The CDR3 reads in full as CASRRGLAGYNEQFF. This chain connects TRBV6-2 or TRBV6-3 to TRBJ2-1; TRBD2 matches at 11 bases. The CDR3 end falls 3 residues outside the read, so it is completed with the germline J gene. This CDR3 has 15 residues. Germline lookup yields CDR1 MNHEY and CDR2 SVGEGT. J was trimmed by 3 bases and V by 6 bases; bases with no gene match: 4.

Concerning this clone itself: Read coverage stops 3 residues before the CDR3 terminus; the germline J gene supplies the remainder. The chain carries TRBV12-3 or TRBV12-4 and TRBJ2-5, with 7 positions matching TRBD1. This CDR3 spans 15 amino acids. V gave up 1 base and J gave up 3 bases; unmatched junction bases: 5. The CDR3 DNA, read in part, is TGTGCCAGCAGTTTAGTAACAGGGGATAAAGAGACC. Residues: CASSLVTGDKET. The whole CDR3 reads CASSLVTGDKETQYF.

Points on this clone: The read terminates 3 residues ahead of where the CDR3 ends, so the germline J gene completes it. This sequence joins TRBV28 and TRBJ1-1; 8 bases fit TRBD1. Looked up from germline, CDR1 is MDHEN and CDR2 is SYDVKM. The CDR3 is made up of 14 amino acids. V lost 6 bases to trimming and J lost 0 bases; unmatched junction nucleotides: 3. The CDR3 DNA, read in part, is TGTGCCAGCAGGAAGGACAGGGTGAACACTGAA. Amino acid sequence: CASRKDRVNTE. The entire CDR3 protein is CASRKDRVNTEAFF.

For this clone: The read ends 3 residues before the CDR3 terminus; that terminus is restored from the germline J gene. The chain uses TRBV12-3 or TRBV12-4 and TRBJ2-7; no clear D gene. This CDR3 comprises 11 residues. The V gene lost 5 bases and the J gene lost 3 bases, with 5 bases spanning the gap. CDR3 bases read: TGTGCCAGCAGTCGTAACTACGAG. Translating gives CASSRNYE. The whole CDR3 region reads CASSRNYEQYF.

Details on this clone: The CDR3 end lies 3 residues beyond the end of the read and is filled in from the germline J gene. The V gene is TRBV18, the J gene TRBJ2-3; D might be TRBD2 (5 bases). CDR1 and CDR2 (germline): KGHSH, LQKENI. The CDR3 has 13 amino acids. CDR3 DNA (partial): TGTGCCAGCTCAGCGGGTTACCAAGAGACG. Residues: CASSAGYQET. The complete CDR3 reads CASSAGYQETQYF.

In regard to this clone: The read falls 3 residues short of the CDR3 end, and the missing part is taken from the germline J gene. The rearrangement uses TRBV20-1 and TRBJ2-3; weak D call: TRBD1 (6 bases). Germline values: CDR1 DFQATT, CDR2 SNEGSKA (reference sequence). This CDR3 region has 15 residues. This chain's CDR3 is CSARPSSRGEQPQYF. CDR3 DNA (partial): TGCAGTGCTAGACCCTCCTCCAGGGGCGAGCAGCCG.

A note on this clone: The read falls 3 residues short of the CDR3 end, and the missing part is taken from the germline J gene. This sequence joins TRBV20-1 and TRBJ2-1, with a possible D match to TRBD1 (5 bases). This CDR3 comprises 15 residues. Germline CDR1 DFQATT, CDR2 SNEGSKA (reference sequence). Trimming removed 3 bases from V and 7 bases from J, with 19 bases in between. The DNA read from the CDR3 is TGCAGTGCTAGGACCCCCTTGAGGTCAGGGAATGAG. Translating gives CSARTPLRSGNE. The complete CDR3 sequence is CSARTPLRSGNEQFF.

On this clone: With the read ending 3 residues before the CDR3 end, the germline J gene is used to fill in that end. This chain uses TRBV19 with TRBJ2-4; TRBD1 agrees at 9 bases. Germline V gene sequence: CDR1 LNHDA, CDR2 SQIVND (reference sequence). The CDR3 extends over 15 amino acids. CDR3 protein: CASSARIGTGNGQYF. CDR3 bases read: TGTGCCAGTAGTGCAAGAATTGGGACAGGGAATGGT.

Concerning this clone itself: The read ends 3 residues early relative to the CDR3; the germline J gene fills the gap. The rearrangement joins TRBV7-9 to TRBJ2-3; 7 bases are a match to TRBD1. The CDR3 sequence is 15 residues long. The V gene's germline CDR1 is SEHNR and CDR2 FQNEAQ (reference sequence). The covered CDR3 bases are TGTGCCAGCAGCCAAGGACAGGCCTGGGATCAGCCG. Translating it yields CASSQGQAWDQP. The full-length CDR3 reads as CASSQGQAWDQPQYF.

On this clone: The CDR3 end falls 3 residues outside the read, so it is completed with the germline J gene. The chain combines TRBV20-1 with TRBJ2-7; 10 bases map to TRBD1. The germline gives CDR1 DFQATT, CDR2 SNEGSKA (reference sequence). The CDR3 runs to 14 residues. Unmatched junction bases numbered 9, after V lost 6 bases and J lost 4 bases. Incomplete CDR3 DNA: TGCAGTGCAGACCCGGGACAGGGGACTTACGAG. The encoded protein is CSADPGQGTYE. The whole CDR3 protein is CSADPGQGTYEQYF.

Worth noting for this clone: The read ends 3 residues before the CDR3 terminus; that terminus is restored from the germline J gene. J is TRBJ2-3 and V is TRBV20-1; the match to TRBD2 covers 12 bases. CDR3 length: 14 residues. V gave up 6 bases and J gave up 5 bases; unmatched junction bases: 6. Germline values: CDR1 DFQATT, CDR2 SNEGSKA (reference sequence). The CDR3 bases that were read are TGCAGTGCGGGACTAGCGGGCGGGGGAGATACG. It specifies CSAGLAGGGDT. The whole CDR3 protein reads CSAGLAGGGDTQYF.

Comment on this clone: The missing CDR3 end, 3 residues past where the read stops, is filled in from the germline J gene. The rearrangement joins TRBV6-1 to TRBJ1-4, with a possible D match to TRBD1 (5 bases). The CDR3 contains 16 residues. The V end was cut by 1 base, the J end by 5 bases, with 14 bases between. The V gene's germline CDR1 is MNHNS and CDR2 SASEGT. The CDR3 sequence: CASSEGFRAWNEKLFF. The CDR3 bases that were read are TGTGCCAGCAGTGAAGGATTCAGGGCCTGGAATGAAAAA.

About this clone: The read halts 3 residues ahead of the CDR3 end, with the missing end drawn from the germline J gene. The chain employs TRBV7-3 and TRBJ2-3; 7 bases map to TRBD2. Germline trimming cut 6 bases from V and 4 bases from J; bases unmatched to any gene: 10. The CDR3 is 15 amino acids. Germline loops: CDR1 SGHTA, CDR2 FQGTGA. The DNA read from the CDR3 is TGTGCCAGCAGGAACAGCGGGGACCTCCCAGATACG. This encodes CASRNSGDLPDT. The CDR3 reads in full as CASRNSGDLPDTQYF.

To note about this clone: The read finishes 3 residues shy of the CDR3 end, and the germline J gene is used to complete it. The chain joins TRBV2 to TRBJ1-5; no reliable D call. V lost 2 bases and J 6 bases, leaving 17 bases between the germline ends. This CDR3 comprises 16 residues. Germline CDR1 is SNHLY and CDR2 is FYNNEI. CDR3 DNA, as far as it was read: TGTGCCAGCAGTGAATCTAGTAGGATTCTCGGTCAGCCC. Residues: CASSESSRILGQP. The full-length CDR3 reads as CASSESSRILGQPQHF.

As to this clone: The read terminates 3 residues ahead of where the CDR3 ends, so the germline J gene completes it. V gene TRBV19 combines with J gene TRBJ1-2; D is undetermined. There are 17 residues in the CDR3. The germline V gene encodes CDR1 LNHDA and CDR2 SQIVND (reference sequence). Partial CDR3 DNA: TGTGCCAGTAGTATAGGAGGGAGCGGGAGGAACTCCTACGAC. It yields the protein CASSIGGSGRNSYD. The full CDR3 sequence reads CASSIGGSGRNSYDYTF.

A note on this clone: The CDR3 end lies 3 residues beyond the end of the read and is filled in from the germline J gene. In the same sample, other DNA sequences code for this CDR3. The rearrangement uses TRBV4-1 and TRBJ2-7, with TRBD2 matching 7 bases. This CDR3 has 17 amino acids. Per germline, CDR1 MGHRA and CDR2 YSYEKL. Trimming at V came to 4 bases and at J to 0 bases, leaving 12 bases not matched to a gene. CDR3 DNA (partial): TGCGCCAGCAGCCGAAGCCCTAGCGGAGTAAGCTCCTACGAG. Its protein is CASSRSPSGVSSYE. The CDR3 as a whole reads CASSRSPSGVSSYEQYF.

This clone is identified as medium-sized (0.01 to 0.1%) from frequency. The read ends 3 residues before the CDR3 terminus; that terminus is restored from the germline J gene. The chain uses TRBV20-1 and TRBJ2-5, with 9 bases aligning to TRBD1. The CDR3 loop spans 12 amino acids. V gave up 5 bases and J gave up 5 bases; unmatched junction bases: 3. Germline V gene lookup returns CDR1 DFQATT and CDR2 SNEGSKA (reference sequence). CDR3 DNA, as far as it was read: TGCAGTGCTCCAGGACAGGGGGAGACC. This gives the protein CSAPGQGET. Given in full, the CDR3 is CSAPGQGETQYF.

Concerning this clone: The read ends 3 residues shy of where the CDR3 ends; the end is completed using the germline J gene. V gene TRBV12-3 or TRBV12-4 combines with J gene TRBJ1-6; 7 bases align to TRBD1. V shed 5 bases and J 10 bases; nucleotides not matched to a gene: 8. This CDR3 spans 14 amino acids. CDR3 DNA (partial): TGTGCCAGCAGTGCACGGGACAGAAACTCACCC. Translated: CASSARDRNSP. The whole CDR3 region reads CASSARDRNSPLHF.

As for this clone: From the germline J gene comes the end of the CDR3, since the read stops 3 residues before it. V is TRBV6-2 or TRBV6-3 and J is TRBJ2-3, with D tentatively TRBD2 (6 bases). There are 14 residues in the CDR3. CDR1 and CDR2 (germline): MNHEY, SVGEGT. The CDR3 bases that were read are TGTGCCAGCAGTTACGCGGCTAGCGCAGGGACG. This translates into CASSYAASAGT. The CDR3 reads in full as CASSYAASAGTQYF.

Turning to this clone: Read coverage stops 3 residues before the CDR3 terminus; the germline J gene supplies the remainder. This chain links TRBV30 with TRBJ2-2; 8 nucleotides line up with TRBD2. CDR1 and CDR2 (germline): GTSNPN, SVGIG (reference sequence). CDR3 length equals 15 residues. Trimming removed 3 bases from V and 7 bases from J; junction bases left unmatched: 10. The CDR3 region is CAWRPRGRLGGELFF. The sequenced CDR3 bases are TGTGCCTGGAGACCTCGCGGGAGGTTAGGCGGGGAG.